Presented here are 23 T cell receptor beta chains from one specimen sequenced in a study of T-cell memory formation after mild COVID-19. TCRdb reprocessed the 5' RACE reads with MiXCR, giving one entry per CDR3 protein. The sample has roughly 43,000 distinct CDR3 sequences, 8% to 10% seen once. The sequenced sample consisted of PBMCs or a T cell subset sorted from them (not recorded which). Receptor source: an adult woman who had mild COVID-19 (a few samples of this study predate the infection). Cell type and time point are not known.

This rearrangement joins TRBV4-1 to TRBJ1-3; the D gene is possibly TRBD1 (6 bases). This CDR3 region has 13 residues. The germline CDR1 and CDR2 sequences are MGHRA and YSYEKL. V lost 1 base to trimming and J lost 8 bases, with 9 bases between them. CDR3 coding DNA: TGCGCCAGCAGCCAAGGCAGGGGAGACACCATATATTTT. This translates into CASSQGRGDTIYF.

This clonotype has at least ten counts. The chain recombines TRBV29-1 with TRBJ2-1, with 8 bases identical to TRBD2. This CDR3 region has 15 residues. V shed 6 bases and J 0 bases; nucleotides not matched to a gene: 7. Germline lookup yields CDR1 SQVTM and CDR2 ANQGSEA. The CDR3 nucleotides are TGCAGCGTATTAGCGGGGATCGACTCCTACAATGAGCAGTTCTTC. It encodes CSVLAGIDSYNEQFF.

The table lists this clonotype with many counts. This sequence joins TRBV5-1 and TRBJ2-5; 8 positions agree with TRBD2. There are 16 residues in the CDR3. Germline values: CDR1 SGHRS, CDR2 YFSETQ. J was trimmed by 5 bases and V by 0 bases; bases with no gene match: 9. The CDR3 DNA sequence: TGCGCCAGCAGCTTGGGGGCTAGCGGGCCCTTGGAGACCCAGTACTTC. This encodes CASSLGASGPLETQYF.

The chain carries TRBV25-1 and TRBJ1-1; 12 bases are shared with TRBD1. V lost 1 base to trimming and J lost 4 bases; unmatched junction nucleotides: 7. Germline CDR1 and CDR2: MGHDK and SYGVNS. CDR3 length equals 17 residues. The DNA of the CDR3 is TGTGCCAGCAGTGAATGGGGGACAGGGGGCTGGTCCACTGAAGCTTTCTTT. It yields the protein CASSEWGTGGWSTEAFF.

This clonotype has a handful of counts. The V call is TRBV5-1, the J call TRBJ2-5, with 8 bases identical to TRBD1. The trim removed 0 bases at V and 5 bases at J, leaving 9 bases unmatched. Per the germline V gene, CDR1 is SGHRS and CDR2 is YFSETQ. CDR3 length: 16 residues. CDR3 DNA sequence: TGCGCCAGCAGCTTGGCCCTGCAGGGGGCCGGGGAGACCCAGTACTTC. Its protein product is CASSLALQGAGETQYF.

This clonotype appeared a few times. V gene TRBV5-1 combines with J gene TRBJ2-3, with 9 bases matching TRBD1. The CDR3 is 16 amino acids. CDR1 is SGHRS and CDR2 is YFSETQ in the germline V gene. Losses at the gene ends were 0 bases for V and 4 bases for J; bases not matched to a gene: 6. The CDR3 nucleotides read TGCGCCAGCAGCTTGGATCCCGGGACAGGGTCAGATACGCAGTATTTT. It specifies CASSLDPGTGSDTQYF.

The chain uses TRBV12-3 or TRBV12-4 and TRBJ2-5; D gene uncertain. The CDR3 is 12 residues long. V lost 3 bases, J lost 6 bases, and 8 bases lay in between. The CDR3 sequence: CASSFIGQTQYF. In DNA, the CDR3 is TGTGCCAGCAGTTTTATTGGTCAGACCCAGTACTTC.

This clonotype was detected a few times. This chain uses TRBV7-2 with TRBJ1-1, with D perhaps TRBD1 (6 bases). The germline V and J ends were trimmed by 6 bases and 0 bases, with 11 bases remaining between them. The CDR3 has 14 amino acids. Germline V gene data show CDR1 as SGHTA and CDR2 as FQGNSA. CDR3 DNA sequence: TGTGCCAGCAGGGTCAGGGGAGTGAACACTGAAGCTTTCTTT. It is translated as CASRVRGVNTEAFF.

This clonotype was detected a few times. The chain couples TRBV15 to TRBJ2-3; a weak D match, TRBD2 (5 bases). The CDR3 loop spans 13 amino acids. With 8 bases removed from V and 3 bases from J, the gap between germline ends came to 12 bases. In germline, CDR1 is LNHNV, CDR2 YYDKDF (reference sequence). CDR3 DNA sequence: TGTGCCACCTCGGAGGAGCCAACAGATACGCAGTATTTT. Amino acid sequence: CATSEEPTDTQYF. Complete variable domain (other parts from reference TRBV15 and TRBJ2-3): DAMVIQNPRYQVTQFGKPVTLSCSQTLNHNVMYWYQQKSSQAPKLLFHYYDKDFNNEADTPDNFQSRRPNTSFCFLDIRSPGLGDTAMYLCATSEEPTDTQYFGPGTRLTVL.

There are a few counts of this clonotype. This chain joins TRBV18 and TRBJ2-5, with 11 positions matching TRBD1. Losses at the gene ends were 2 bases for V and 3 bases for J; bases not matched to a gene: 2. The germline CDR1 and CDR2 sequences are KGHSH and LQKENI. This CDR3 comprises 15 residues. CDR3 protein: CASSPRTGGEETQYF. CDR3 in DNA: TGTGCCAGCTCACCAAGGACAGGGGGCGAAGAGACCCAGTACTTC.

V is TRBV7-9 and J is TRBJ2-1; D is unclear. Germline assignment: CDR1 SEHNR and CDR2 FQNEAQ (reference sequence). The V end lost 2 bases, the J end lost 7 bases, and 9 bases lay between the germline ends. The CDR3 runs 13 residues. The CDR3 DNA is TGTGCCAGCAGCTTATCTTCAGGAAATGAGCAGTTCTTC. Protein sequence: CASSLSSGNEQFF.

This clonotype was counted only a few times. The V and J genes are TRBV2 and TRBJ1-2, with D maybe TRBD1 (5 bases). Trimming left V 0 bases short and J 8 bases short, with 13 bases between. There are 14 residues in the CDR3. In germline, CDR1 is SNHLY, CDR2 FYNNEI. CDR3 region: CASSEALQGRGYTF. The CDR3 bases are TGTGCCAGCAGTGAAGCGCTTCAGGGACGGGGCTACACCTTC.

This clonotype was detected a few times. This CDR3 is CASSKRGGQGFAEAFF. The DNA for the CDR3 is TGTGCCAGCAGCAAACGGGGAGGACAGGGGTTCGCTGAAGCTTTCTTT. The chain has TRBV13 and TRBJ1-1, with TRBD1 identical over 9 bases. Germline CDR1 and CDR2: PRHDT and FYEKMQ (reference sequence). The trim removed 5 bases at V and 6 bases at J, leaving 13 bases unmatched. This CDR3 spans 16 amino acids.

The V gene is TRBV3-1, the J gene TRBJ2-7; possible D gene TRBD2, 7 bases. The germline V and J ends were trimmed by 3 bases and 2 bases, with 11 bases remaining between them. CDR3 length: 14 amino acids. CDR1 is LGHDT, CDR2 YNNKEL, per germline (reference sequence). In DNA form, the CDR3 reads TGTGCCAGCAGCCAGGGGGGGGCCCCCTACGAGCAGTACTTC. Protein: CASSQGGAPYEQYF.

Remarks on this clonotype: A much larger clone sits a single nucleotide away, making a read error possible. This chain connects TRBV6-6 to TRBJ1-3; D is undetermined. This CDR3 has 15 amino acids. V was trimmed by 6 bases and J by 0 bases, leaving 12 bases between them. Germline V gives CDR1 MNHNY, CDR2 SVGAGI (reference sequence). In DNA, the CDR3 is TGTGCCAGCAGAGAAACAAGGGCCTCTGGAAACACCATATATTTT. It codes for CASRETRASGNTIYF.

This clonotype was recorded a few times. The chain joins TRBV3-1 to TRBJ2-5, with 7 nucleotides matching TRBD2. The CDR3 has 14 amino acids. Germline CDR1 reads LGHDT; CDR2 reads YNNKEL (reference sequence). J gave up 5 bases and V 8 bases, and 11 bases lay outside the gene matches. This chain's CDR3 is CASRPRGGTETQYF. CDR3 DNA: TGTGCCAGCCGCCCTAGGGGAGGGACGGAGACCCAGTACTTC.

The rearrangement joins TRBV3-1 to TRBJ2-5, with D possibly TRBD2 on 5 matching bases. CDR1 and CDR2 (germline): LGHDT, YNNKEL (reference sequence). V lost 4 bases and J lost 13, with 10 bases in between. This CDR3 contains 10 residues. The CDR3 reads CASSRTRLYF. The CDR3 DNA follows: TGTGCCAGCAGCCGGACTCGTCTGTACTTC.

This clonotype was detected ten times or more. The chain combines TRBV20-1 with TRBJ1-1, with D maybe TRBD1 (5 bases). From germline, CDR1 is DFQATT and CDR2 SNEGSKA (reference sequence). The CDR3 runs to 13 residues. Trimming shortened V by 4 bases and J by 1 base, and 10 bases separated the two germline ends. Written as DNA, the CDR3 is TGCAGTGCTATGGGACGTACGAACACTGAAGCTTTCTTT. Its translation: CSAMGRTNTEAFF.

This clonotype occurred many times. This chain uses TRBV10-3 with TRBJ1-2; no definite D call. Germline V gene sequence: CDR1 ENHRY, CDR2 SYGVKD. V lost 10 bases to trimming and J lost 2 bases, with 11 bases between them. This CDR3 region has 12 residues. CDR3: CASSDGNYGYTF. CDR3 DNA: TGTGCCAGTTCGGACGGGAACTATGGCTACACCTTC.

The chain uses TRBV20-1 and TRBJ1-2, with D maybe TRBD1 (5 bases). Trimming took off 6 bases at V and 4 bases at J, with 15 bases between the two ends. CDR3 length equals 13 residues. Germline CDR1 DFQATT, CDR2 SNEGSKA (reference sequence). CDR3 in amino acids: CSAPPPGTYGYTF. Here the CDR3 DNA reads TGCAGTGCGCCCCCGCCAGGGACCTATGGCTACACCTTC.

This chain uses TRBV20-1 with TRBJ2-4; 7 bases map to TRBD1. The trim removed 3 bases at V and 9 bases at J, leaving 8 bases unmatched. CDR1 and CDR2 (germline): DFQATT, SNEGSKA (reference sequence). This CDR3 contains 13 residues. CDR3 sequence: CSASDRDWGIQYF. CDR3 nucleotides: TGCAGTGCTAGTGACAGGGATTGGGGCATTCAGTACTTC.

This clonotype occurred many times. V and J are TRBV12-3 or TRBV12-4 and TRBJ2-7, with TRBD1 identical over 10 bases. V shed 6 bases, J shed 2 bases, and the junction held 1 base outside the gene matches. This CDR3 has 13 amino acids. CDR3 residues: CASSGTGAYEQYF. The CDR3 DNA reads TGTGCCAGCAGCGGGACAGGGGCCTACGAGCAGTACTTC.

The CDR3 nucleotides are TGTGCCTGGAGTGTACAGGGAAGCTCCTATAATTCACCCCTCCACTTT. Residues: CAWSVQGSSYNSPLHF. The chain combines TRBV30 with TRBJ1-6, with a possible D match to TRBD1 (6 bases). V was clipped by 0 bases and J by 0 bases, with 9 bases between them. Germline CDR1 is GTSNPN and CDR2 is SVGIG (reference sequence). This CDR3 comprises 16 residues.